Below, 25 T cell receptor beta chains from the same sample are listed, as sequenced in a study of read filtering for tumor transcriptome and immune sequencing. Molecular barcoded adaptors covering alpha/delta and beta/gamma chains were used on roughly 400 ng RNA. TCRdb re-called the reads with MiXCR, one entry per CDR3 protein. The sample lists 90,000 or so distinct CDR3 sequences, around a fifth occurring once. Sequencing was done on a sample of a population of CD138-negative cells sorted from bone marrow. The receptors shown here come from a donor aged 40 or over with multiple myeloma.

Note on this clonotype: The junction departs from germline at one end; a sequencing error may be responsible. This chain joins TRBV27 and TRBJ1-5, with D perhaps matching TRBD1 (5 bases). The CDR3 is made up of 14 amino acids. Per germline, CDR1 MNHEY and CDR2 SMNVEV (reference sequence). The CDR3 DNA reads TGTGCCGGCAGTTTTGGGGGAGTCAATCAGCCCCAGCATTTT. Its translation: CAGSFGGVNQPQHF.

This sequence joins TRBV20-1 and TRBJ2-1; TRBD2 is a possible D gene (6 bases). V was pared by 5 bases and J by 15 bases, with 23 bases between. Germline CDR1 is DFQATT and CDR2 is SNEGSKA (reference sequence). The CDR3 is made up of 13 amino acids. The chain's CDR3 is CSAGGSSYNGRFF. The CDR3 nucleotides read TGCAGTGCTGGGGGGAGCTCCTACAATGGGCGGTTCTTC.

This clonotype was counted at least ten times. V and J are TRBV29-1 and TRBJ2-1; 12 bases match TRBD2. Germline V gives CDR1 SQVTM, CDR2 ANQGSEA. The CDR3 covers 18 residues. With V trimmed by 5 bases and J by 9 bases, 20 bases remained unmatched. The CDR3, as DNA: TGCAGCGTTAAGCGACTAGCGGGGGCCCCTATTTCGTTAGGTGAGCAGTTCTTC. Its protein is CSVKRLAGAPISLGEQFF.

A remark on this clonotype: This likely comes from a read error, as the CDR3 has no conserved phenylalanine or tryptophan at its end. The chain uses TRBV18 and TRBJ2-5; no reliable D call. Trimming cost V 2 bases and J 0 bases, with 7 bases left between them. Germline V lookup: CDR1 KGHSH, CDR2 LQKENI. The CDR3 consists of 14 residues. In DNA form, the CDR3 reads TGTGCCAGCTCACCAGGCCCTCACCAAGAGACCCAGTACCTC. It is translated as CASSPGPHQETQYL.

This clonotype was found a few times. The genes are TRBV4-1 and TRBJ1-2; no reliable D call. Germline V CDR1 and CDR2: MGHRA, YSYEKL. The V gene lost 1 base and the J gene lost 1 base, with 10 bases spanning the gap. The CDR3 has 15 amino acids. The DNA for the CDR3 is TGCGCCAGCAGCCAAGTCTATGAGCGTAACTATGGCTACACCTTC. It codes for CASSQVYERNYGYTF.

This clonotype showed up many times. The DNA for the CDR3 is TGCAGTGCTAGACAGGGGAAGGGATACTTCTATGGCTACACCTTC. Protein sequence: CSARQGKGYFYGYTF. This chain joins TRBV20-1 and TRBJ1-2, with D maybe TRBD1 (6 bases). V lost 2 bases to trimming and J lost 4 bases, with 17 bases between them. Germline CDR1 DFQATT, CDR2 SNEGSKA (reference sequence). There are 15 residues in the CDR3.

This clonotype came up many times. The chain links TRBV6-5 to TRBJ1-1; 7 bases match TRBD1. The CDR3 sequence is 13 residues long. The germline V gene has CDR1 MNHEY and CDR2 SVGAGI. Trimming at V came to 4 bases and at J to 3 bases, leaving 2 bases not matched to a gene. Written as DNA, the CDR3 is TGTGCCAGCAGTTGGGGACAGTACACTGAAGCTTTCTTT. It yields the protein CASSWGQYTEAFF.

The table lists this clonotype with many counts. This sequence joins TRBV5-1 and TRBJ1-4; D remains ambiguous. There are 16 residues in the CDR3. The germline V gene has CDR1 SGHRS and CDR2 YFSETQ. The V gene lost 0 bases and the J gene lost 0 bases, with 9 bases spanning the gap. CDR3 DNA sequence: TGCGCCAGCAGCTTGGCCCCGACGGCAACTAATGAAAAACTGTTTTTT. This gives the protein CASSLAPTATNEKLFF.

This clonotype was counted between two and nine times. This chain connects TRBV28 to TRBJ2-1, with TRBD2 matching 7 bases. J gave up 2 bases and V 5 bases, and 6 bases lay outside the gene matches. Germline V lookup: CDR1 MDHEN, CDR2 SYDVKM. There are 15 residues in the CDR3. CDR3 loop: CASSLGGGTYNEQFF. The CDR3 DNA sequence: TGTGCCAGCAGTCTGGGGGGGGGGACCTACAATGAGCAGTTCTTC.

As to this clonotype: A read error may explain this, as a much larger clone is one base away. CDR3 sequence: CASSQDLETSHYNEQFF. Written as DNA, the CDR3 is TGCGCCAGCAGCCAAGATCTTGAGACTAGTCACTACAATGAGCAGTTCTTC. The V call is TRBV4-1, the J call TRBJ2-1; the D gene is possibly TRBD2 (6 bases). Trimming took off 0 bases at V and 3 bases at J, with 15 bases between the two ends. CDR3 length: 17 residues. CDR1 and CDR2 from the germline V gene are MGHRA and YSYEKL.

The chain combines TRBV7-9 with TRBJ1-5; 9 bases line up with TRBD1. The CDR3 length is 17 residues. Trimming at V came to 4 bases and at J to 2 bases, leaving 9 bases not matched to a gene. Looked up from germline, CDR1 is SEHNR and CDR2 is FQNEAQ (reference sequence). CDR3 bases: TGTGCCAGCAGCTCCACCCAGGACAGGGGAGGCAATCAGCCCCAGCATTTT. Its translation is CASSSTQDRGGNQPQHF.

On this clonotype: A single base separates this from a much larger clone, so it may be a read error. The chain carries TRBV11-2 and TRBJ1-1; no reliable D call. The germline gives CDR1 SGHAT, CDR2 FQNNGV. This CDR3 has 13 amino acids. Trimming cost V 6 bases and J 10 bases, with 18 bases left between them. The CDR3 loop reads CASSFFNPLGAFF. The CDR3 coding sequence is TGTGCCAGCAGTTTTTTCAATCCACTTGGAGCTTTCTTT. The full variable domain, in which reference TRBV11-2 and TRBJ1-1 provide the parts outside the CDR3, is EAGVAQSPRYKIIEKRQSVAFWCNPISGHATLYWYQQILGQGPKLLIQFQNNGVVDDSQLPKDRFSAERLKGVDSTLKIQPAKLEDSAVYLCASSFFNPLGAFFGQGTRLTVV.

The rearrangement uses TRBV28 and TRBJ2-5; 12 nucleotides align to TRBD1. Losses at the gene ends were 4 bases for V and 5 bases for J; bases not matched to a gene: 5. CDR3 length: 15 amino acids. The germline V gene has CDR1 MDHEN and CDR2 SYDVKM. The CDR3 sequence: CASSSGQGASETQYF. The DNA of the CDR3 is TGTGCCAGCAGTTCGGGACAGGGGGCGTCGGAGACCCAGTACTTC.

This clonotype came up a few times. The chain has TRBV3-1 and TRBJ1-2; the D gene is possibly TRBD1 (6 bases). V dropped 4 bases and J dropped 8 bases, with 17 bases sitting between them. Germline values: CDR1 LGHDT, CDR2 YNNKEL (reference sequence). The length of the CDR3 is 14 residues. DNA of the CDR3: TGTGCCAGCAGCCTAGGACAGTTGCCGGTAGGCTACACCTTC. It yields the protein CASSLGQLPVGYTF.

This clonotype was seen at least ten times. This chain joins TRBV5-1 and TRBJ2-6; 10 bases line up with TRBD2. From germline, CDR1 is SGHRS and CDR2 YFSETQ. The CDR3 is 18 residues long. J was trimmed by 0 bases and V by 3 bases; bases with no gene match: 6. This chain's CDR3 is CASSSWGLATSGANVLTF. The DNA of the CDR3 is TGCGCCAGCAGCTCGTGGGGACTAGCGACCTCTGGGGCCAACGTCCTGACTTTC.

In this sample, this clonotype turned up many times. The chain employs TRBV28 and TRBJ2-2; D is unresolved. The CDR3 totals 14 residues. Trimming removed 3 bases at V and 5 bases at J, with 10 bases between. Germline CDR1 and CDR2: MDHEN and SYDVKM. The CDR3 region has the DNA TGTGCCAGCAGTTTCTTGGGAAGGACCGGGGAGCTGTTTTTT. Translated: CASSFLGRTGELFF.

The rearrangement uses TRBV7-9 and TRBJ2-7; D may be TRBD1 (7 bases). V lost 6 bases and J 2 bases, leaving 14 bases between the germline ends. Germline CDR1 reads SEHNR; CDR2 reads FQNEAQ (reference sequence). The CDR3 covers 14 residues. The CDR3 here is CASRGGQNPYEQYF. DNA for the CDR3: TGTGCCAGCAGGGGGGGACAGAATCCCTACGAGCAGTACTTC.

The rearrangement joins TRBV7-2 to TRBJ2-3; 8 bases line up with TRBD2. Germline V gives CDR1 SGHTA, CDR2 FQGNSA. The length of the CDR3 is 14 residues. The trim removed 5 bases at V and 1 base at J, leaving 2 bases unmatched. The CDR3 reads CASSRGGRTDTQYF. Written as DNA, the CDR3 is TGTGCCAGCAGCCGCGGGGGGCGCACAGATACGCAGTATTTT. The full variable domain, its missing parts supplied by reference TRBV7-2 and TRBJ2-3, is GAGVSQSPSNKVTEKGKDVELRCDPISGHTALYWYRQSLGQGLEFLIYFQGNSAPDKSGLPSDRFSAERTGGSVSTLTIQRTQQEDSAVYLCASSRGGRTDTQYFGPGTRLTVL.

V gene TRBV29-1 combines with J gene TRBJ1-3; D might be TRBD1 (6 bases). CDR3 length equals 14 residues. Germline loops: CDR1 SQVTM, CDR2 ANQGSEA. Trimming shortened V by 6 bases and J by 0 bases, and 12 bases separated the two germline ends. The CDR3 sequence: CSVGGSGSGNTIYF. DNA of the CDR3: TGCAGCGTAGGGGGTTCGGGCTCTGGAAACACCATATATTTT.

This clonotype came up a few times. This chain uses TRBV5-1 with TRBJ1-1; D uncertain. The CDR3 runs 15 residues. Germline lookup yields CDR1 SGHRS and CDR2 YFSETQ. V lost 1 base and J lost 1, with 11 bases in between. CDR3 DNA sequence: TGCGCCAGCAGCTTGAGAAACCGGAAGAACACTGAAGCTTTCTTT. Translated, it gives CASSLRNRKNTEAFF.

The genes are TRBV7-9 and TRBJ2-7; 8 nucleotides line up with TRBD1. Trimming took 8 bases from V and 2 from J; bases not matched to a gene: 5. Germline loops: CDR1 SEHNR, CDR2 FQNEAQ (reference sequence). This CDR3 has 13 amino acids. CDR3 coding DNA: TGTGCCAGCGGTCGGACAGGGACCTACGAGCAGTACTTC. It yields the protein CASGRTGTYEQYF.

This clonotype was seen ten or more times. V and J are TRBV5-1 and TRBJ2-5; 7 nucleotides align to TRBD2. Germline values: CDR1 SGHRS, CDR2 YFSETQ. The CDR3 contains 15 residues. The trim removed 4 bases at V and 5 bases at J, leaving 11 bases unmatched. The CDR3 sequence: CASSIGTNAGETQYF. The CDR3 DNA reads TGCGCCAGCAGCATCGGGACTAATGCGGGGGAGACCCAGTACTTC. Based on the CDR3 plus reference TRBV5-1 and TRBJ2-5, the full variable domain is KAGVTQTPRYLIKTRGQQVTLSCSPISGHRSVSWYQQTPGQGLQFLFEYFSETQRNKGNFPGRFSGRQFSNSRSEMNVSTLELGDSALYLCASSIGTNAGETQYFGPGTRLLVL.

V and J are TRBV14 and TRBJ2-1, with TRBD1 identical over 9 bases. The CDR3 has 18 amino acids. The ends lost 4 bases at V and 8 bases at J; junction bases unmatched: 18. Germline-derived CDR1 and CDR2 are SGHDN and FVKESK. The CDR3 loop is CASSRGRRMGQGTDEQFF. CDR3 DNA sequence: TGTGCCAGCAGCCGAGGGCGAAGGATGGGACAGGGTACGGATGAGCAGTTCTTC.

As to this clonotype: This could be a read error, since a much larger clone is one nucleotide away. This chain uses TRBV5-1 with TRBJ2-3, with 7 bases matching TRBD2. With 1 base clipped from V and 5 bases from J, the junction kept 4 bases outside the gene matches. In germline, CDR1 is SGHRS, CDR2 YFSETQ. The CDR3 sequence is 14 residues long. CDR3 protein: CASSLRGVGDTQYF. In DNA form, the CDR3 reads TGCGCCAGCAGCTTGCGGGGGGTAGGAGATACGCAGTATTTT. Full variable domain (remainder filled in from reference TRBV5-1 and TRBJ2-3): KAGVTQTPRYLIKTRGQQVTLSCSPISGHRSVSWYQQTPGQGLQFLFEYFSETQRNKGNFPGRFSGRQFSNSRSEMNVSTLELGDSALYLCASSLRGVGDTQYFGPGTRLTVL.

J is TRBJ1-1 and V is TRBV3-1; D not certain. This CDR3 is 15 amino acids long. Germline loops: CDR1 LGHDT, CDR2 YNNKEL (reference sequence). Trimming took off 2 bases at V and 1 base at J, with 11 bases between the two ends. CDR3: CASSQFPIRNTEAFF. The CDR3 nucleotides read TGTGCCAGCAGCCAATTCCCAATCCGGAACACTGAAGCTTTCTTT.